This passage covers 16 T cell receptor beta chains from one sample sequenced in a study of T cell changes during pregnancy in multiple sclerosis. Profiling relied on immunoSEQ multiplex PCR, and the TCRdb table lists in-frame clones only, not all of them. This sample has about 29,000 clones; 80% to 95% occur once, and the top ten carry roughly 6.2%. Material: CD8+ T cells from peripheral blood mononuclear cells, obtained before pregnancy. These receptors were collected from a female donor with multiple sclerosis, enrolled in a pregnancy study.

The V gene is TRBV4-3, the J gene TRBJ2-5, with 10 bases fitting TRBD2. CDR1 is LGHNA, CDR2 YSLEER, per germline. The CDR3 spans 17 residues. The junction had 9 bases not matched to a gene; V was cut back by 0 bases and J by 5 bases. The CDR3 is CASSQDVVAGGVETQYF. CDR3 nucleotide sequence: TGCGCCAGCAGCCAAGATGTTGTAGCGGGGGGAGTGGAGACCCAGTACTTC.

V gene TRBV5-5 combines with J gene TRBJ2-4, with 9 bases that match TRBD2. Germline V gives CDR1 SGHKS, CDR2 YYEKEE (reference sequence). The CDR3 runs 15 residues. V lost 4 bases to trimming and J lost 1 base; unmatched junction nucleotides: 3. CDR3 amino acids: CASSDGTSAKNIQYF. CDR3 DNA: TGTGCCAGCAGCGATGGGACTAGCGCCAAAAACATTCAGTACTTC.

The J gene is TRBJ2-1, the V gene TRBV27; 7 bases agree with TRBD2. Trimming at V came to 6 bases and at J to 6 bases, leaving 5 bases not matched to a gene. The CDR3 has 13 residues. Germline V gene data show CDR1 as MNHEY and CDR2 as SMNVEV (reference sequence). This chain's CDR3 is CASSAGVINEQFF. The CDR3 bases are TGTGCCAGCAGCGCGGGGGTGATCAATGAGCAGTTCTTC.

J is TRBJ2-7 and V is TRBV27; 9 bases agree with TRBD1. Looked up from germline, CDR1 is MNHEY and CDR2 is SMNVEV (reference sequence). The CDR3 runs to 14 residues. V gave up 2 bases and J gave up 6 bases; unmatched junction bases: 5. The CDR3 reads CASSLGQGTTEQYF. Here the CDR3 DNA reads TGTGCCAGCAGTTTAGGACAGGGGACGACCGAGCAGTACTTC.

This sequence joins TRBV28 and TRBJ2-7, with TRBD1 identical over 9 bases. Germline V gives CDR1 MDHEN, CDR2 SYDVKM. The CDR3 has 15 amino acids. The ends lost 2 bases at V and 7 bases at J; junction bases unmatched: 9. CDR3 sequence reads: CASSLLRDRVDEQYF. The CDR3 bases are TGTGCCAGCAGTTTACTCCGGGACAGGGTTGATGAGCAGTACTTC. The variable domain in full, completed from reference TRBV28 and TRBJ2-7, reads DVKVTQSSRYLVKRTGEKVFLECVQDMDHENMFWYRQDPGLGLRLIYFSYDVKMKEKGDIPEGYSVSREKKERFSLILESASTNQTSMYLCASSLLRDRVDEQYFGPGTRLTVT.

In this sample, this clone turned up once. The CDR3 sequence is CAWSQRREIWEQFF. In DNA, the CDR3 is TGTGCCTGGAGCCAAAGGCGGGAAATTTGGGAGCAGTTCTTC. The chain carries TRBV30 and TRBJ2-1; D is perhaps TRBD2 (6 bases). This CDR3 has 14 residues. The V end lost 3 bases, the J end lost 10 bases, and 19 bases lay between the germline ends. Per germline, CDR1 GTSNPN and CDR2 SVGIG (reference sequence).

This clone was detected only once. The CDR3 DNA sequence: TGTGCCAGCAGTTACATGGCTAGCGGCTCCTACAATGAGCAGTTCTTC. As protein: CASSYMASGSYNEQFF. The V and J genes are TRBV6-5 and TRBJ2-1; 7 bases are shared with TRBD2. V shed 2 bases, J shed 0 bases, and the junction held 4 bases outside the gene matches. The CDR3 is 16 residues long. Per germline, CDR1 MNHEY and CDR2 SVGAGI.

The J gene is TRBJ2-7, the V gene TRBV28; no clear D. The germline V and J ends were trimmed by 10 bases and 4 bases, with 11 bases remaining between them. The length of the CDR3 is 11 residues. Germline assignment: CDR1 MDHEN and CDR2 SYDVKM. CDR3 residues: CATLESYEQYF. The CDR3 DNA reads TGTGCCACCCTCGAGTCATACGAGCAGTACTTC.

The CDR3 sequence: CASSSTGSGNTIYF. The DNA of the CDR3 is TGTGCCAGCAGTTCGACAGGGTCTGGAAACACCATATATTTT. This chain connects TRBV27 to TRBJ1-3, with 7 bases that match TRBD1. The CDR3 length is 14 residues. V gave up 4 bases and J gave up 1 base; unmatched junction bases: 1. Germline V CDR1 and CDR2: MNHEY, SMNVEV (reference sequence).

CDR3 DNA: TGTGCCAGCATCCCCCGGACGAGCAGGGATCGGGAGACCCAGTACTTC. It codes for CASIPRTSRDRETQYF. The chain has TRBV7-3 and TRBJ2-5; TRBD1 is a possible D gene (5 bases). Germline loops: CDR1 SGHTA, CDR2 FQGTGA. The CDR3 consists of 16 residues. V lost 7 bases to trimming and J lost 5 bases, with 23 bases between them.

About this clone: This specimen includes other DNA sequences encoding the same CDR3. The chain couples TRBV27 to TRBJ2-7, with 8 bases identical to TRBD2. The CDR3 consists of 16 residues. Unmatched junction bases numbered 6, after V lost 1 base and J lost 1 base. Germline values: CDR1 MNHEY, CDR2 SMNVEV (reference sequence). CDR3 region: CASSLLSGGLSYEQYF. For the CDR3, the DNA is TGTGCCAGCAGTTTATTGAGCGGGGGATTATCCTACGAGCAGTACTTC.

Concerning this clone itself: Germline is not matched at one junction end, which may reflect a read error. The chain uses TRBV11-2 and TRBJ2-1; no firm D call. CDR3 length: 14 residues. CDR1 is SGHAT and CDR2 is FQNNGV in the germline V gene. CDR3 nucleotide sequence: TGTGCCAGCAGCCCTAATCTAGAATACACTGAGCAGTTCTTC. Translating it yields CASSPNLEYTEQFF.

The chain combines TRBV29-1 with TRBJ2-1, with TRBD2 identical over 9 bases. Per the germline V gene, CDR1 is SQVTM and CDR2 is ANQGSEA. The CDR3 extends over 14 amino acids. J gave up 3 bases and V 6 bases, and 6 bases lay outside the gene matches. In nucleotides, the CDR3 is TGCAGCGTGTTAGCGGGAGAATTCTACAATGAGCAGTTCTTC. The encoded protein is CSVLAGEFYNEQFF.

V usage is TRBV19 and J usage is TRBJ2-5, with D perhaps matching TRBD2 (6 bases). The CDR3 is made up of 14 amino acids. Per germline, CDR1 LNHDA and CDR2 SQIVND (reference sequence). Trimming left V 4 bases short and J 1 base short, with 10 bases between. The CDR3 region is CASSNPGVQETQYF. The CDR3 DNA sequence: TGTGCCAGTAGTAATCCGGGAGTCCAAGAGACCCAGTACTTC.

J is TRBJ2-1 and V is TRBV10-3; 8 bases agree with TRBD2. CDR1 ENHRY and CDR2 SYGVKD come from the germline V gene. The CDR3 spans 16 residues. V dropped 3 bases and J dropped 2; count of bases not matched to a gene: 6. CDR3 sequence reads: CAISDRTSPAYNEQFF. The CDR3 coding sequence is TGTGCCATCAGTGACAGGACTAGCCCGGCCTACAATGAGCAGTTCTTC.

A word on this clone: The sample has other DNA sequences that encode this CDR3 too. This chain links TRBV6-5 with TRBJ2-7; tentative D call: TRBD2 (6 bases). The germline V gene has CDR1 MNHEY and CDR2 SVGAGI. This CDR3 is built from 14 residues. V was shortened by 0 bases and J by 4 bases, with 10 bases between the two germline ends. CDR3 residues: CASSYSAGGYEQYF. The CDR3 DNA reads as TGTGCCAGCAGTTACTCCGCCGGGGGATACGAGCAGTACTTC.